A selection of T cell receptor beta chains follows, all from one sample in a study of T cell responses to AZD1222 COVID-19 vaccine. TCRdb's copy holds only in-frame clones and misses some; the assay was immunoSEQ multiplex PCR. In the table there are more than 85,000 clones, approximately 92% of which are singletons. Sequenced here: peripheral blood, sampled 28 days after the second AZD1222 dose. All receptors come from an adult who received the AZD1222 COVID-19 vaccine. Each CDR3 is given with its conserved first and last residue. The order of the fields is V gene, D gene, J gene, clone size, CDR3 protein, CDR3 DNA. D genes are given only for firm matches. Clone size is shown for a subset of rows, as once, few, many or a class of expanded clone.

TRBV18	TRBD2	TRBJ2-3	-	CASSPTSGGRTDTQYF	TGTGCCAGCTCACCGACTAGCGGGGGGCGCACAGATACGCAGTATTTT
TRBV12-3/TRBV12-4	-	TRBJ1-5	-	CASSSGQPQHF	TGTGCCAGCAGTTCGGGTCAGCCCCAGCATTTT
TRBV6-2/TRBV6-3	-	TRBJ2-7	-	CASSRGGSSSYEQYF	TGTGCCAGCAGTAGAGGGGGATCAAGCTCCTACGAGCAGTACTTC
TRBV12-3/TRBV12-4	-	TRBJ2-1	-	CASSSGLYNEQFF	TGTGCCAGCAGTTCGGGACTCTACAATGAGCAGTTCTTC
TRBV2	-	TRBJ1-1	-	CASTRDGNTEAFF	TGTGCCAGCACCCGAGACGGGAACACTGAAGCTTTCTTT
TRBV6-2/TRBV6-3	TRBD2	TRBJ2-2	-	CASSRGTEAAGGQELFF	TGTGCCAGCAGTCGGGGGACAGAGGCAGCGGGGGGACAGGAGCTGTTTTTT
TRBV6-2/TRBV6-3	-	TRBJ1-6	-	CASSYRGVNSPLHF	TGTGCCAGCAGTTACCGGGGGGTGAATTCACCCCTCCACTTT
TRBV27	-	TRBJ1-6	-	CASSFRTAGNSPLHF	TGTGCCAGCAGTTTCCGGACAGCCGGTAATTCACCCCTCCACTTT
TRBV2	-	TRBJ1-2	-	CASRDPRGNYGYTF	TGTGCCAGCAGAGACCCGAGGGGGAACTATGGCTACACCTTC
TRBV3-1/TRBV3-2	-	TRBJ1-2	-	CASSDGVPRAGGYTF	TGTGCCAGCAGCGACGGGGTGCCCCGTGCGGGTGGCTACACCTTC
TRBV11-2	TRBD2	TRBJ2-7	-	CASSSGGISYEQYF	TGTGCCAGCAGCTCCGGGGGGATATCCTACGAGCAGTACTTC
TRBV10-3	TRBD1	TRBJ2-2	-	CAIRLQGYTGELFF	TGTGCCATCAGGCTACAGGGGTACACCGGGGAGCTGTTTTTT
TRBV29-1	TRBD1	TRBJ1-1	-	CSVGHRGTEAFF	TGCAGCGTTGGTCACAGGGGCACTGAAGCTTTCTTT
TRBV5-1	TRBD2	TRBJ2-3	-	CASSLSGGLGDTQYF	TGCGCCAGCAGCCTGAGCGGGGGGCTCGGAGATACGCAGTATTTT
TRBV5-4	-	TRBJ2-4	once	CASSRFGVLLAKNIQYF	TGTGCCAGCAGCCGATTTGGGGTCCTACTAGCCAAAAACATTCAGTACTTC
TRBV7-9	-	TRBJ1-3	-	CASSFGTSFGNTIYF	TGTGCCAGCAGCTTCGGCACTTCCTTCGGAAACACCATATATTTT
TRBV27	-	TRBJ2-2	-	CASSLAGELFF	TGTGCCAGCAGTTTGGCCGGGGAGCTGTTTTTT
TRBV12-3/TRBV12-4	-	TRBJ1-2	-	CASSPGTDYGYTF	TGTGCCAGCAGCCCGGGGACGGACTATGGCTACACCTTC
TRBV7-9	TRBD1	TRBJ1-5	-	CASSPTGDQPQHF	TGTGCCAGCAGCCCGACAGGGGATCAGCCCCAGCATTTT
TRBV7-2	TRBD1	TRBJ1-2	-	CAIHGGTGNYGYTF	TGTGCCATCCACGGTGGGACAGGCAACTATGGCTACACCTTC
TRBV7-2	-	TRBJ1-2	-	CASSLAANYGYTF	TGTGCCAGCAGCTTGGCAGCTAACTATGGCTACACCTTC
TRBV28	-	TRBJ1-3	-	CASNTENSGNTIYF	TGTGCCTCCAACACGGAAAACTCTGGAAACACCATATATTTT
TRBV10-3	TRBD1	TRBJ2-1	many	CAISEGGAGTGPYNEQFF	TGTGCCATCAGTGAGGGGGGGGCCGGGACAGGGCCCTACAATGAGCAGTTCTTC
TRBV6-2/TRBV6-3	-	TRBJ1-5	-	CASSSQGVGQPQHF	TGTGCCAGCAGTTCTCAGGGTGTGGGTCAGCCCCAGCATTTT
TRBV30	-	TRBJ1-3	-	CAWSRGSGNTIYF	TGTGCCTGGAGTCGGGGCTCTGGAAACACCATATATTTT
TRBV10-3	-	TRBJ2-7	-	CAISESKGLDPEQYF	TGTGCCATCAGTGAGTCTAAGGGGCTAGACCCCGAGCAGTACTTC
TRBV9	-	TRBJ2-6	-	CASSVGVRSGANVLTF	TGTGCCAGCAGCGTAGGGGTGCGCTCTGGGGCCAACGTCCTGACTTTC
TRBV12-3/TRBV12-4	TRBD2	TRBJ2-7	-	CATGGVYEQYF	TGTGCGACGGGGGGGGTCTACGAGCAGTACTTC
TRBV7-9	-	TRBJ1-1	once	CASSSAALVGNTEAFF	TGTGCCAGCAGCTCAGCAGCCTTAGTCGGGAACACTGAAGCTTTCTTT
TRBV4-2	TRBD2	TRBJ2-7	-	CASSQDLSGGFSEQYF	TGTGCCAGCAGCCAAGATCTCAGCGGGGGGTTTAGCGAGCAGTACTTC
TRBV6-4	-	TRBJ2-1	-	CASGTAGAPFNEQFF	TGTGCCAGCGGTACGGCGGGGGCCCCTTTCAATGAGCAGTTCTTC
TRBV7-9	-	TRBJ1-5	-	CASSQLGSSNQPQHF	TGTGCCAGCAGCCAGCTGGGGTCAAGCAATCAGCCCCAGCATTTT
TRBV7-2	-	TRBJ2-6	-	CASSLNSGANVLTF	TGTGCCAGCAGTCTTAACTCTGGGGCCAACGTCCTGACTTTC
TRBV5-1	TRBD1	TRBJ2-1	-	CASSLLGTGNNEQFF	TGCGCCAGCAGCTTGTTGGGGACAGGGAACAATGAGCAGTTCTTC
TRBV19	TRBD1	TRBJ2-5	-	CASSMGQGALETQYF	TGTGCCAGTAGTATGGGACAGGGGGCGTTGGAGACCCAGTACTTC
TRBV4-2	-	TRBJ2-5	-	CASSQANSPNQETQYF	TGTGCCAGCAGCCAAGCAAACTCGCCGAACCAAGAGACCCAGTACTTC
TRBV11-2	-	TRBJ2-3	-	CASSLGLGVDTQYF	TGTGCCAGCAGCTTAGGACTAGGGGTAGATACGCAGTATTTT
TRBV7-2	-	TRBJ2-5	-	CASSLVATQETQYF	TGTGCCAGCAGCTTAGTAGCCACCCAAGAGACCCAGTACTTC
TRBV25-1	TRBD1	TRBJ1-3	-	CASSETGASGNTIYF	TGTGCCAGCAGTGAAACAGGGGCATCTGGAAACACCATATATTTT
TRBV15	-	TRBJ1-2	-	CATSRDSHTSYTF	TGTGCCACCAGCAGAGATTCCCACACTAGCTACACCTTC
TRBV6-5	-	TRBJ2-7	-	CASSLTGDFSYEQYF	TGTGCCAGCAGTTTAACAGGGGACTTCTCCTACGAGCAGTACTTC
TRBV11-3	-	TRBJ2-7	-	CASSPSPTSYEQYF	TGTGCCAGCAGCCCGTCGCCCACTTCCTACGAGCAGTACTTC
TRBV6-5	-	TRBJ2-5	-	CASSYSGRDYETQYF	TGTGCCAGCAGTTACTCCGGCAGGGATTACGAGACCCAGTACTTC
TRBV28	-	TRBJ2-5	-	CASSFRVLRREETQYF	TGTGCCAGCAGTTTTCGCGTCCTCCGAAGGGAAGAGACCCAGTACTTC
TRBV5-1	TRBD2	TRBJ2-3	once	CASSLVPAGSTDTQYF	TGCGCCAGCAGCTTGGTGCCAGCGGGGAGCACAGATACGCAGTATTTT